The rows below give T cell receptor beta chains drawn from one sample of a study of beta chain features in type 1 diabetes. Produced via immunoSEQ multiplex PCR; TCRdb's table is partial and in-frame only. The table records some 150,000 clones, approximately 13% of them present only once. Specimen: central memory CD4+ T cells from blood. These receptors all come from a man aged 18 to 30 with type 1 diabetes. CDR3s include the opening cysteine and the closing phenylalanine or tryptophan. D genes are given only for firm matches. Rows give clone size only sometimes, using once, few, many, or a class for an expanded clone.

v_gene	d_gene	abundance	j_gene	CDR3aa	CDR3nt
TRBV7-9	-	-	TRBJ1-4	CASSLGGVGAEKLFF	TGTGCCAGCAGCTTAGGAGGCGTGGGTGCGGAAAAACTGTTTTTT
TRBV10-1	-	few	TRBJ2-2	CASSAPSGGLFF	TGCGCCAGCAGTGCCCCGTCAGGAGGGCTGTTTTTT
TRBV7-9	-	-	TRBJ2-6	CASSSRVAGANVLTF	TGTGCCAGCAGCTCTCGAGTAGCTGGGGCCAACGTCCTGACTTTC
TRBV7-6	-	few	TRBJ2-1	CASSPERASLGNEQFF	TGTGCCAGCAGCCCCGAAAGGGCCTCCCTTGGGAATGAGCAGTTCTTC
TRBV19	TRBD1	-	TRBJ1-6	CASSPPGQGAFGNSPLHF	TGTGCCAGTAGTCCCCCGGGACAGGGGGCTTTTGGTAATTCACCCCTCCACTTT
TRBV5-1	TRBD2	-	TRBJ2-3	CASSFSYSGGSTDTQYF	TGCGCCAGCAGCTTTTCTTACAGCGGGGGAAGCACAGATACGCAGTATTTT
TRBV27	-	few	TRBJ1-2	CASSFRTSNYGYTF	TGTGCCAGCAGTTTTCGGACCTCTAACTATGGCTACACCTTC
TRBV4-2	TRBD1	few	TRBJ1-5	CASSQGDSSQPQHF	TGTGCCAGCAGCCAAGGGGACAGTTCTCAGCCCCAGCATTTT
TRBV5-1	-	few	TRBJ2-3	CASSLGFRQQTDTQYF	TGCGCCAGCAGCTTGGGATTTAGGCAGCAGACAGATACGCAGTATTTT
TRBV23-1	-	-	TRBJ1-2	CASSQSPPRGAYGYTF	TGCGCCAGCAGTCAATCTCCGCCCAGGGGCGCCTATGGCTACACCTTC
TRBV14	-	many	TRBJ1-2	CASSQGIGLATGYTF	TGTGCCAGCAGCCAAGGAATCGGACTAGCTACGGGCTACACCTTC
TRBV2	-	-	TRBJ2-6	CASSGGPAGANVLTF	TGTGCCAGCAGTGGAGGCCCGGCTGGGGCCAACGTCCTGACTTTC
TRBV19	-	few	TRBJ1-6	CASSIRGDNSPLHF	TGTGCCAGTAGTATTCGCGGCGATAATTCACCCCTCCACTTT
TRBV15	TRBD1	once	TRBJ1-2	CATSRDRRGQYTNYGYTF	TGTGCCACCAGCAGAGATCGCAGGGGACAGTATACTAACTATGGCTACACCTTC
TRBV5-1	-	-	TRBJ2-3	CASSLFSTDTQYF	TGCGCCAGCAGCTTATTTTCCACAGATACGCAGTATTTT
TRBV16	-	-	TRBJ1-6	CASSLTEKGPLF	TGTGCCAGCAGCCTCACCGAAAAGGGGCCCCTCTTT
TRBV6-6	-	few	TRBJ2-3	CASSYSRVAGDTQYF	TGTGCCAGCAGTTACTCGAGGGTAGCTGGAGATACGCAGTATTTT
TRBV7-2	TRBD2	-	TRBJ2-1	CASSPPAGGAYNEQFF	TGTGCCAGCAGCCCACCGGCGGGGGGGGCCTACAATGAGCAGTTCTTC
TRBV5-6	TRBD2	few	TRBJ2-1	CASSGERGSSYNEQFF	TGTGCCAGCAGCGGAGAGCGGGGGAGCTCCTACAATGAGCAGTTCTTC
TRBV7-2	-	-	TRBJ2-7	CASSLEYEMRSYEQYF	TGTGCCAGCAGCTTGGAATATGAGATGCGCTCCTACGAGCAGTACTTC
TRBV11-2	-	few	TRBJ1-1	CASSPGAPAGTEAFF	TGTGCCAGCAGCCCGGGGGCTCCTGCTGGGACTGAAGCTTTCTTT
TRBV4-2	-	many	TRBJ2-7	CASSQVNEFEQYF	TGTGCCAGCAGCCAAGTCAATGAGTTCGAGCAGTACTTC
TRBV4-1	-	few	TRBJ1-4	CASSQLAGSTNEKLFF	TGCGCCAGCAGCCAACTGGCAGGGAGCACTAATGAAAAACTGTTTTTT
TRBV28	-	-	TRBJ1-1	CASSRTRTETEAFF	TGTGCCAGCAGTCGGACCCGAACGGAGACTGAAGCTTTCTTT
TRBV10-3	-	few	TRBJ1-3	CAISAGNRNTIYF	TGTGCCATCAGTGCGGGGAATAGAAACACCATATATTTT
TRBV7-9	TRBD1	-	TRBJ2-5	CASSDGQGLRYF	TGTGCCAGCAGCGATGGACAGGGGCTACGGTACTTC
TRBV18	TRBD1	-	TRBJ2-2	CASSPRDRGITGELFF	TGTGCCAGCTCACCCCGGGACAGGGGCATCACCGGGGAGCTGTTTTTT
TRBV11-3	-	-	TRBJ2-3	CAIEGYLTDTQYF	TGTGCCATCGAGGGTTATCTCACAGATACGCAGTATTTT
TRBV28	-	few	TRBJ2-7	CASSPPQGGYEQYF	TGTGCCAGCAGTCCCCCTCAGGGTGGCTACGAGCAGTACTTC
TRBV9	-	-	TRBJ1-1	CASSVNPANTEAFF	TGTGCCAGCAGCGTAAACCCAGCGAACACTGAAGCTTTCTTT
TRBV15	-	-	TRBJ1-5	CATSSTGLSNQPQHF	TGTGCCACCAGCAGCACAGGGCTTAGCAATCAGCCCCAGCATTTT
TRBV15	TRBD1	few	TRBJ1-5	CATSRSRTGVQPQHF	TGTGCCACCAGCAGATCCCGGACAGGGGTTCAGCCCCAGCATTTT
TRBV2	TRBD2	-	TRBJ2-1	CASSEGGLASYNEQFF	TGTGCCAGCAGTGAAGGGGGACTAGCGAGCTACAATGAGCAGTTCTTC
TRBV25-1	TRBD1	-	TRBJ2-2	CASRHPGQGAGGELFF	TGTGCCAGCAGACACCCGGGACAGGGGGCCGGCGGGGAGCTGTTTTTT
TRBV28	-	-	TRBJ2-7	CASSRLRGQYYEQYF	TGTGCCAGCAGCCGCCTGAGGGGCCAATACTACGAGCAGTACTTC
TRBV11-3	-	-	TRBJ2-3	CASSRERGDTQYF	TGTGCCAGCAGCCGCGAACGGGGGGATACGCAGTATTTT
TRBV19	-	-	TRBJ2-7	CASSIDAFGGEQYF	TGTGCCAGTAGTATAGACGCCTTTGGGGGCGAGCAGTACTTC
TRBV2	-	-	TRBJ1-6	CASSEQGPNLSPLHF	TGTGCCAGCAGTGAGCAGGGGCCCAACCTTTCACCCCTCCACTTT
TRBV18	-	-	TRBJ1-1	CASSPREMNTEAFF	TGTGCCAGCTCACCACGAGAAATGAACACTGAAGCTTTCTTT
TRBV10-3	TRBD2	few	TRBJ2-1	CAISESRGGLMSNEQFF	TGTGCCATCAGTGAGTCGCGGGGGGGCCTTATGAGCAATGAGCAGTTCTTC
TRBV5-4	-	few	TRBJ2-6	CASGNRATGANVLTF	TGTGCCAGCGGGAACAGGGCAACCGGGGCCAACGTCCTGACTTTC
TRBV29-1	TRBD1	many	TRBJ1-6	CSVVTGVNSPLHF	TGCAGCGTGGTTACAGGGGTGAACTCACCCCTCCACTTT
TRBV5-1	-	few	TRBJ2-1	CASSLGSRGNEQFF	TGCGCCAGCAGCTTGGGTTCCAGGGGCAATGAGCAGTTCTTC
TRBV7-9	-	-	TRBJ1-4	CASSSQGVFNEKLFF	TGTGCCAGCAGCTCTCAAGGGGTGTTTAACGAAAAACTGTTTTTT
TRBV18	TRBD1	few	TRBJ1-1	CASHPGQTNTEAFF	TGTGCCAGCCACCCGGGACAGACGAACACTGAAGCTTTCTTT
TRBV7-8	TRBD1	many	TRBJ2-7	CASGIWRTGAYEQYF	TGTGCCAGCGGAATCTGGCGGACAGGCGCCTACGAGCAGTACTTC
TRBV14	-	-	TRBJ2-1	CASSQGSGFNEQFF	TGTGCCAGCAGCCAAGGTTCCGGTTTCAATGAGCAGTTCTTC